This T cell receptor (beta chain) is from a study of Tregs in tolerant kidney transplant recipients. Study-level points and caveats: The most relevant donor-specific Treg TCRbeta repertoire apparently came from expansion with activated donor B cells. Few patients were studied, so findings need validation in larger groups.

This clone was seen only once. The antigen remains unidentified. V dropped 7 bases and J dropped 7 bases, with 19 bases sitting between them. CDR3 size: 14 residues. Germline V CDR1 and CDR2: SGHTA, FQGNSA. Repertoires were generated with immunoSEQ multiplex PCR, while TCRdb's copy carries only in-frame clones and drops some. Here the sample spans 60,000 to 75,000 clones, approximately 85% being singletons. The clonotype originates from a human donor who received a combined kidney and bone marrow transplant. This chain connects TRBV7-2 to TRBJ2-5; the D gene is possibly TRBD1 (6 bases). The starting material was Tregs from blood, obtained before the transplant. CDR3 loop: CASTVVTGSGTQYF. Here the CDR3 DNA reads TGTGCCAGCACCGTAGTCACAGGGAGCGGGACCCAGTACTTC.